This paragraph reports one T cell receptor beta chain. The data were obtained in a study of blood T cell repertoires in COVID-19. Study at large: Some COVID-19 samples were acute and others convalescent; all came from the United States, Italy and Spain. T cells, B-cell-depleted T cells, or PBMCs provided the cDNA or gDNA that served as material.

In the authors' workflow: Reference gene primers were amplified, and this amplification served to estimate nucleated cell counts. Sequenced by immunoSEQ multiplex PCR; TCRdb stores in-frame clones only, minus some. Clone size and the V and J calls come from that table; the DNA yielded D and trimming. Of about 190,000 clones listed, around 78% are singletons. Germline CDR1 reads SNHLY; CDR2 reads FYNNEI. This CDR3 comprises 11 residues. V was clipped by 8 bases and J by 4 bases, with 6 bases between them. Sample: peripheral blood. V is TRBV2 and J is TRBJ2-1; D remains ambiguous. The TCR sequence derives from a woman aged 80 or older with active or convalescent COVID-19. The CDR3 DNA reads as TGTGCCAGCGGGCAGTACAATGAGCAGTTCTTC. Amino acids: CASGQYNEQFF. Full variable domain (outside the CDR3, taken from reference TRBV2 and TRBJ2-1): EPEVTQTPSHQVTQMGQEVILRCVPISNHLYFYWYRQILGQKVEFLVSFYNNEISEKSEIFDDQFSVERPDGSNFTLKIRSTKLEDSAMYFCASGQYNEQFFGPGTRLTVL.